One TCR beta chain is described in this entry. Authors' processing steps: Amplification from reference gene primers served as the basis for estimated nucleated cell counts. This table comes from immunoSEQ multiplex PCR, and its TCRdb copy is limited to in-frame clones, with some not included. V and J calls and clone size are copied from that table; D and trimming were computed from the DNA. Found here are about 58,000 clones, 89% of them singletons; the top ten hold roughly an eighth. This record belongs to a study of blood T cell repertoires in COVID-19. The CDR3 loop spans 12 amino acids. CDR1 is SGHRS and CDR2 is YFSETQ in the germline V gene. V dropped 5 bases and J dropped 6 bases, with 8 bases sitting between them.

The clonotype originates from a woman in her fifties or sixties with active COVID-19. This sequence joins TRBV5-1 and TRBJ2-2; D unclear. Sequencing input: peripheral blood. The CDR3 spells CASRQMAGELFF. As DNA, the CDR3 is TGCGCCAGCAGACAGATGGCCGGGGAGCTGTTTTTT.